A selection of T cell receptor beta chains follows, all from one sample in a study of OX40 agonist ivuxolimab in advanced cancers. Sequencing used immunoSEQ multiplex PCR; TCRdb keeps in-frame clones, though not all of them. The data show about 86,000 clones, roughly 85% seen once. The sequences come from CD4+ or CD8+ T cells sorted from blood, collected in a trial of the OX40 agonist ivuxolimab. These receptors were taken from an adult with an advanced solid tumor such as melanoma, head and neck, liver or kidney cancer. CDR3s include the opening cysteine and the closing phenylalanine or tryptophan. The order of the fields is CDR3 DNA, CDR3 protein, D gene, J gene, clone size, V gene. A D gene is named only where the DNA matches it firmly. Part of the rows lack a size; the others show once, few, many or a class for expanded clones.

DNA: TGTGCCAGCGGATTACCAGGACAGGGGGCGGGAGGCTACACCTTC
CDR3: CASGLPGQGAGGYTF
D: TRBD1
J: TRBJ1-2
size: -
V: TRBV7-3

DNA: TGTGCCAGCAGTTTATTTGGGACGGCAGCTTTCACCTTC
CDR3: CASSLFGTAAFTF
D: -
J: TRBJ1-2
size: -
V: TRBV28

DNA: TGTGCCAGCACTGCCTCCCCGGCGACCGGGGAGCTGTTTTTT
CDR3: CASTASPATGELFF
D: -
J: TRBJ2-2
size: -
V: TRBV6-4

DNA: TGTGCCAGCAGTCAACCGCCGTGGGGTTTGGATGAAAAACTGTTTTTT
CDR3: CASSQPPWGLDEKLFF
D: -
J: TRBJ1-4
size: -
V: TRBV28

DNA: TGCAGCGTTATCGGGGACCCAGCGAAGAGTGAGCAGTTCTTC
CDR3: CSVIGDPAKSEQFF
D: -
J: TRBJ2-1
size: -
V: TRBV29-1

DNA: TGTGCCAGCAGCTTAAACAGGGGAATAGACGAGCAGTACTTC
CDR3: CASSLNRGIDEQYF
D: TRBD1
J: TRBJ2-7
size: -
V: TRBV7-2

DNA: TGCGCCAGCAGTGAGTCGATCACCAACCCTGGGGGAAAACTGTTTTTT
CDR3: CASSESITNPGGKLFF
D: -
J: TRBJ1-4
size: -
V: TRBV10-1

DNA: TGTGCCAGCAGTCCCTCGACAGGGGGAACAGATACGCAGTATTTT
CDR3: CASSPSTGGTDTQYF
D: TRBD1
J: TRBJ2-3
size: -
V: TRBV27

DNA: TGTGCCAGCAGCATGTCTAGCTTCGCCGGGGAGCTGTTTTTT
CDR3: CASSMSSFAGELFF
D: -
J: TRBJ2-2
size: -
V: TRBV7-2

DNA: TGTGCCAGCAGCGTAGGGGCCAGGGGGACCTATGGCTACACCTTC
CDR3: CASSVGARGTYGYTF
D: TRBD1
J: TRBJ1-2
size: once
V: TRBV9

DNA: TGTGCCAGCAGCTTGCGGGGCCAGCCCCAGCATTTT
CDR3: CASSLRGQPQHF
D: -
J: TRBJ1-5
size: -
V: TRBV5-8

DNA: TGTGCCAGCAGCTCTACCGGGACCCGCTATACGCAGTATTTT
CDR3: CASSSTGTRYTQYF
D: -
J: TRBJ2-3
size: -
V: TRBV7-9

DNA: TGTGCCAGCAGCTTAGCGGTGAGCTCTGGGGCCAACGTCCTGACTTTC
CDR3: CASSLAVSSGANVLTF
D: -
J: TRBJ2-6
size: once
V: TRBV11-1

DNA: TGTGCCAGCAGCCCACAGAGAATGGGCACGAGAGGCTACACCTTC
CDR3: CASSPQRMGTRGYTF
D: -
J: TRBJ1-2
size: -
V: TRBV7-8

DNA: TGTGCCAGCATCCCGAGAGGACCTCGCCTCAATACGCAGTATTTT
CDR3: CASIPRGPRLNTQYF
D: -
J: TRBJ2-3
size: -
V: TRBV27

DNA: TGTGCCAGCAGTTCAACAGGGAACACTGAAGCTTTCTTT
CDR3: CASSSTGNTEAFF
D: -
J: TRBJ1-1
size: -
V: TRBV6-6

DNA: TGTGCCAGCAGTGACTGGGGCTCCGCAACTAATGAAAAACTGTTTTTT
CDR3: CASSDWGSATNEKLFF
D: -
J: TRBJ1-4
size: -
V: TRBV6-1

DNA: TGCGCCAGCAGTGCCCCCAGGGTAAGAAACACCGGGGAGCTGTTTTTT
CDR3: CASSAPRVRNTGELFF
D: -
J: TRBJ2-2
size: once
V: TRBV10-1

DNA: TGTGCCAGTAGTCCCTCCTGGTTTAGGTTCCAAGAGACCCAGTACTTC
CDR3: CASSPSWFRFQETQYF
D: -
J: TRBJ2-5
size: -
V: TRBV19